The 10 T cell receptor beta chains below were found in one sample sequenced in a study of vaccination and CD4 T cells after COVID-19. CD4+ T cells that had been cultured provided DNA sequenced with the Oncomine TCR Beta short-read assay. Via MiXCR, TCRdb re-called the PCR reads, giving one row per CDR3 protein. Among about 12,000 distinct CDR3 sequences, roughly 48% were seen once, and the ten largest hold 21%. Treatment: roughly 10-day PBMC culture with coronavirus spike peptide pools or control peptides (ViraFEST assay). Their antigens are not known. Sequenced material: CD4+ T cells from blood, cultured in vitro. Receptors were obtained from a human donor who had recovered from COVID-19.

This clonotype showed up just a few times. The gene calls are TRBV6-1 and TRBJ1-1, with 7 bases fitting TRBD1. V lost 1 base, J lost 5 bases, and 7 bases stayed unmatched. CDR3 size: 15 residues. Germline V gives CDR1 MNHNS, CDR2 SASEGT. The CDR3 DNA is TGTGCCAGCAGTGAAGTATGGGCAGGGGGGACTGAAGCTTTCTTT. Encoded protein: CASSEVWAGGTEAFF.

The chain employs TRBV7-8 and TRBJ2-3, with TRBD1 identical over 10 bases. With V trimmed by 2 bases and J by 2 bases, 13 bases remained unmatched. The CDR3 has 19 residues. Germline CDR1 is SGHVS and CDR2 is FQNEAQ. The CDR3 here is CASSLPLDRGRLDTDTQYF. CDR3 DNA: TGTGCCAGCAGCTTACCACTTGACAGGGGGCGGCTGGACACAGATACGCAGTATTTT.

The genes are TRBV5-1 and TRBJ1-6, with 7 bases that match TRBD1. Looked up from germline, CDR1 is SGHRS and CDR2 is YFSETQ. Unmatched junction bases numbered 6, after V lost 4 bases and J lost 5 bases. The CDR3 has 15 residues. Written as DNA, the CDR3 is TGCGCCAGCAGCAGGGGACAGCCTGATAATTCACCCCTCCACTTT. Encoded protein: CASSRGQPDNSPLHF. Using reference TRBV5-1 and TRBJ1-6 for the parts outside the CDR3, the full variable domain is KAGVTQTPRYLIKTRGQQVTLSCSPISGHRSVSWYQQTPGQGLQFLFEYFSETQRNKGNFPGRFSGRQFSNSRSEMNVSTLELGDSALYLCASSRGQPDNSPLHFGNGTRLTVT.

V is TRBV12-3 or TRBV12-4 and J is TRBJ2-1; 12 bases fit TRBD2. CDR3 size: 15 residues. V lost 4 bases to trimming and J lost 8 bases; unmatched junction nucleotides: 6. DNA for the CDR3: TGTGCCAGCAGTTCACTAGCGGGAGGCTCCTATGAGCAGTTCTTC. It translates to CASSSLAGGSYEQFF.

This sequence joins TRBV11-3 and TRBJ2-3; TRBD2 agrees at 7 bases. CDR3 length equals 13 residues. Germline V gives CDR1 SGHNT, CDR2 YENEEA. V was pared by 5 bases and J by 6 bases, with 5 bases of the junction left unmatched. The CDR3 DNA sequence: TGTGCCAGCAGCCGGGGGGTGCCGGATACGCAGTATTTT. Residues: CASSRGVPDTQYF.

This clonotype was detected once. The gene calls are TRBV20-1 and TRBJ2-1; D not certain. The CDR3 is made up of 10 amino acids. V dropped 3 bases and J dropped 7 bases, with 4 bases sitting between them. CDR1 and CDR2 from the germline V gene are DFQATT and SNEGSKA (reference sequence). CDR3: CSARLNEQFF. The CDR3 DNA is TGCAGTGCTAGGTTAAATGAGCAGTTCTTC.

The table lists this clonotype with a few counts. The rearrangement joins TRBV28 to TRBJ1-5; 10 bases align to TRBD1. The CDR3 is 15 residues long. The V gene's germline CDR1 is MDHEN and CDR2 SYDVKM. J gave up 4 bases and V 4 bases, and 4 bases lay outside the gene matches. The chain's CDR3 is CASSYGGQGNQPQHF. In DNA form, the CDR3 reads TGTGCCAGCAGTTACGGGGGACAGGGGAATCAGCCCCAGCATTTT. The full variable domain, its missing parts supplied by reference TRBV28 and TRBJ1-5, is DVKVTQSSRYLVKRTGEKVFLECVQDMDHENMFWYRQDPGLGLRLIYFSYDVKMKEKGDIPEGYSVSREKKERFSLILESASTNQTSMYLCASSYGGQGNQPQHFGDGTRLSIL.

This clonotype was seen a few times. V and J are TRBV27 and TRBJ2-3, with 7 nucleotides matching TRBD2. Germline-derived CDR1 and CDR2 are MNHEY and SMNVEV (reference sequence). The CDR3 loop spans 16 amino acids. V gave up 2 bases and J gave up 3 bases; unmatched junction bases: 8. The CDR3 DNA reads as TGTGCCAGCAGTTTACTTGCTAGCGGCTTTACAGATACGCAGTATTTT. The encoded protein is CASSLLASGFTDTQYF.

This clonotype is labeled large. The J gene is TRBJ1-2, the V gene TRBV20-1; D perhaps matches TRBD1 (5 bases). V was pared by 5 bases and J by 7 bases, with 20 bases between. CDR1 is DFQATT and CDR2 is SNEGSKA in the germline V gene (reference sequence). CDR3 size: 14 residues. The CDR3, as DNA: TGCAGTGCTCGAAATCCAGGGATATCTGTTGGCTACACCTTC. Residues: CSARNPGISVGYTF.

This clonotype occurred a few times. The chain employs TRBV6-1 and TRBJ2-5; 10 bases are shared with TRBD2. CDR1 is MNHNS and CDR2 is SASEGT in the germline V gene. The ends lost 2 bases at V and 6 bases at J; junction bases unmatched: 6. The CDR3 covers 15 residues. CDR3 protein: CASSESASGSQTQYF. In nucleotides, the CDR3 is TGTGCCAGCAGTGAAAGTGCTAGCGGGAGCCAGACCCAGTACTTC.